A selection of T cell receptor beta chains follows, all from one sample in a study of blood T cell repertoires in COVID-19. Method: immunoSEQ multiplex PCR; TCRdb's copy keeps in-frame clones and lacks some. The sample carries 200,000 to 250,000 clones, nearly 85% recorded once. Sequenced sample: peripheral blood. These receptor sequences come from a woman aged 25 to 39 with COVID-19, enrolled during active disease. CDR3s include the opening cysteine and the closing phenylalanine or tryptophan. The D gene is left open where the match is weak. Some rows mark clone size as missing; the rest say once, few, many or name a class of expanded clone.

clone size,D gene,J gene,V gene,CDR3 DNA,CDR3 protein
.,.,TRBJ1-1,TRBV5-1,TGCGCCAGCAGCTTGGGATGGGGGGACACTGAAGCTTTCTTT,CASSLGWGDTEAFF
.,.,TRBJ2-5,TRBV29-1,TGCAGCGTTGAACCGGGGTCGATCGGAGAGACCCAGTACTTC,CSVEPGSIGETQYF
.,TRBD1,TRBJ1-6,TRBV30,TGTGCCTGGAGTGTTAGACAGGGGAGGAACTCACCCCTCCACTTT,CAWSVRQGRNSPLHF
.,.,TRBJ2-7,TRBV12-3/TRBV12-4,TGTGCCAGCGGAACAGGGTATGGCGAGCAGTACTTC,CASGTGYGEQYF
.,TRBD1,TRBJ1-1,TRBV19,TGTGCCAGTAGTAGCCCGGGACAGGGGGTAGCGGACACTGAAGCTTTCTTT,CASSSPGQGVADTEAFF
few,.,TRBJ2-2,TRBV19,TGTGCCAGCGGCAGGGGCTCCACGAACACCGGGGAGCTGTTTTTT,CASGRGSTNTGELFF
.,TRBD1,TRBJ2-3,TRBV7-2,TGTGCCAGCAGCTTGGACAGGTCCTCAGGCACAGATACGCAGTATTTT,CASSLDRSSGTDTQYF
.,.,TRBJ1-2,TRBV7-2,TGTGCCAGCAGCTCGACAGGTCCCGGGCTGTATGGCTACACCTTC,CASSSTGPGLYGYTF
.,TRBD2,TRBJ2-1,TRBV11-2,TGTGCCAGCAGCACGTTTGCGGGAGCTTATCAGGGCAATGAGCAGTTCTTC,CASSTFAGAYQGNEQFF
.,.,TRBJ2-7,TRBV28,TGTGCCAGCAGGGTGCTAGCAGGCGAGCAGTACTTC,CASRVLAGEQYF
.,TRBD1,TRBJ2-3,TRBV5-1,TGCGCCAGCAGCTTGGGGAAAACAGGGGGCAGCACAGATACGCAGTATTTT,CASSLGKTGGSTDTQYF
.,TRBD1,TRBJ2-5,TRBV24-1,TGTGCCACCAGTGCATCGCTCAAGGGGGCTCAAGAGACCCAGTACTTC,CATSASLKGAQETQYF
.,.,TRBJ1-3,TRBV6-8,TGTGCCAGCAGTTACCGCGACAGAGACTCTGGAAACACCATATATTTT,CASSYRDRDSGNTIYF
.,TRBD2,TRBJ2-3,TRBV6-7,TGTGCCAGCAGTTACGGGCGGGAGTGGACAGATACGCAGTATTTT,CASSYGREWTDTQYF
.,TRBD2,TRBJ2-3,TRBV5-1,TGCGCCAGCAGCACTGCCGGGGGGAACGCAGATACGCAGTATTTT,CASSTAGGNADTQYF
.,.,TRBJ1-2,TRBV7-2,TGTGCCAGCAGAAGACAGGATAACTATGGCTACACCTTC,CASRRQDNYGYTF
few,TRBD2,TRBJ2-7,TRBV5-4,TGTGCCAGCAGCGACCCAGGACTAGCGGTGTCCTACGAGCAGTACTTC,CASSDPGLAVSYEQYF
.,.,TRBJ1-2,TRBV6-2/TRBV6-3,TGTGCCAGCAGTCCCCCGAAACAGGAGTATTATAACTATGGCTACACCTTC,CASSPPKQEYYNYGYTF
once,.,TRBJ1-2,TRBV30,TGTGCCTGGAGCCCTCCGGGAAGAAACTATGGCTACACCTTC,CAWSPPGRNYGYTF
.,.,TRBJ1-1,TRBV5-1,TGCGCCAGCAGCCCGACAGGCACTGAAGCTTTCTTT,CASSPTGTEAFF
.,.,TRBJ1-4,TRBV15,TGTGCCACCAGCAGGGGTGGGGAGTCCGAAAGTGAAAAACTGTTTTTT,CATSRGGESESEKLFF
many,TRBD2,TRBJ2-7,TRBV5-1,TGCGCCAGCAGCTTGAGACTAGCTAAACCCTACGAGCAGTACTTC,CASSLRLAKPYEQYF
.,.,TRBJ1-2,TRBV2,TGTGCCAGCAGTGAAGCGGAAAAGGGACACTACACCTTC,CASSEAEKGHYTF
.,TRBD2,TRBJ2-5,TRBV5-1,TGCGCCAGCAGCCTCGTCCCGGGGGGTGATACCCAGTACTTC,CASSLVPGGDTQYF
few,.,TRBJ1-5,TRBV6-6,TGTGCCAGCAGTCTACAGGATAATAGCAATCAGCCCCAGCATTTT,CASSLQDNSNQPQHF
.,TRBD2,TRBJ2-5,TRBV9,TGTGCCAGCAGCCCCTTTAGCGGGGGACAAGAGACCCAGTACTTC,CASSPFSGGQETQYF
.,.,TRBJ1-3,TRBV6-4,TGTGCCAGCAGCCTGGCCGCGGTAATTTCATTTTCTATTGGAAACACCATATATTTT,CASSLAAVISFSIGNTIYF
.,TRBD2,TRBJ2-3,TRBV3-1/TRBV3-2,TGTGCCAGCAGCCAAGTTCTAGCGGGAGTAGGGGGGACGCAGTATTTT,CASSQVLAGVGGTQYF
.,.,TRBJ1-2,TRBV7-2,TGTGCCAGCAGCTTATTGGCGGCTGACGGCTACACCTTC,CASSLLAADGYTF
.,TRBD1,TRBJ2-1,TRBV19,TGTGCCAGTAGTATATCCAGGGGGCTAGACAATGAGCAGTTCTTC,CASSISRGLDNEQFF
.,TRBD1,TRBJ1-2,TRBV19,TGTGCCAGTACGGAGGCGACAGGGAATTACTATGGCTACACCTTC,CASTEATGNYYGYTF
once,.,TRBJ2-3,TRBV7-9,TGTGCTGGTATTTCCGGGACAATAAACACAGATACGCAGTATTTT,CAGISGTINTDTQYF
.,.,TRBJ2-1,TRBV11-3,TGTGCCAGCAGCTTAAACTCATACAATGAGCAGTTCTTC,CASSLNSYNEQFF
few,.,TRBJ1-5,TRBV29-1,TGCAGCGTTCAGACAGATGGCAATCAGCCCCAGCATTTT,CSVQTDGNQPQHF
.,.,TRBJ2-1,TRBV3-1/TRBV3-2,TGTGCCAGCCCCTTAAAAGGAGCATCCTACAATGAGCAGTTCTTC,CASPLKGASYNEQFF
once,.,TRBJ2-3,TRBV9,TGTGCCAGCAGCCCTAAGGGGACGGAGGGACGTGGCACAGATACGCAGTATTTT,CASSPKGTEGRGTDTQYF
.,TRBD2,TRBJ2-3,TRBV4-2,TGTGCCAGCAACCCAGGCGGGAGGTGGGATGATACGCAGTATTTT,CASNPGGRWDDTQYF
.,TRBD1,TRBJ1-2,TRBV11-2,TGTGCCAGCAGCTTAGGACAGGGAGGTAACTATGGCTACACCTTC,CASSLGQGGNYGYTF
.,.,TRBJ2-7,TRBV5-5,TGTGCCAGCAGCGAACCTCCGGGAGACAACAAACGTTTC,CASSEPPGDNKRF
.,.,TRBJ1-1,TRBV6-5,TGTGCCAGCAGTTACGGCCTATCGGGGGTGAACACTGAAGCTTTCTTT,CASSYGLSGVNTEAFF
once,.,TRBJ1-2,TRBV4-3,TGCGCCAGCAGCCAAGGCACGGGCCCGGGGTATGGCTACACCTTC,CASSQGTGPGYGYTF
.,.,TRBJ1-5,TRBV9,TGTGCCAGCAGCGTAGAGGGGCGGCCCAATCAGCCCCAGCATTTT,CASSVEGRPNQPQHF
.,.,TRBJ2-2,TRBV11-3,TGTGCCAGCAGCCCCGCCGGGGGGCGAGAAGCCGGGGAGCTGTTTTTT,CASSPAGGREAGELFF
.,TRBD1,TRBJ1-5,TRBV5-6,TGTGCCAGCAGCTTGGCGCGGGACAGTTATCAGCCCCAGCATTTT,CASSLARDSYQPQHF
.,TRBD1,TRBJ2-3,TRBV2,TGTGCCAGCAGTGATCTAGGGACAGGACCATTAGATACGCAGTATTTT,CASSDLGTGPLDTQYF
.,.,TRBJ2-2,TRBV6-5,TGTGCCAGCAGAGCCTTTACTAGCTTTGGCGGGGAGCTGTTTTTT,CASRAFTSFGGELFF
.,TRBD1,TRBJ2-1,TRBV6-5,TGTGCCACCTCGTGGACAGGGGAAGTAGACAATGAGCAGTTCTTC,CATSWTGEVDNEQFF
.,.,TRBJ1-2,TRBV6-2/TRBV6-3,TGTGCCAGCAGCCGCGACACGGTTGTCGGCTACACCTTC,CASSRDTVVGYTF
.,TRBD1,TRBJ1-1,TRBV7-9,TGTGCCAGCAGCTCCGGGACAGGGAGGTGGACTGAAGCTTTCTTT,CASSSGTGRWTEAFF
.,.,TRBJ1-1,TRBV30,TGTGCCTGGATCTCGGGGGGGCCTTCACCGAACACTGAAGCTTTCTTT,CAWISGGPSPNTEAFF
.,.,TRBJ1-2,TRBV12-3/TRBV12-4,TGTGCCAGCAGTTTTGGGGAGGTAGGGGGCTACACCTTC,CASSFGEVGGYTF
.,TRBD1,TRBJ1-2,TRBV13,TGTGCCAGCACCGCCGGACAGGGCGAAGGCTATGGCTACACCTTC,CASTAGQGEGYGYTF
.,.,TRBJ2-2,TRBV6-2/TRBV6-3,TGTGCCAGCAGTGACCGACGGGGGACGCGCACCGGGGAGCTGTTTTTT,CASSDRRGTRTGELFF
.,TRBD1,TRBJ1-3,TRBV28,TGTGCCAGCACCCTAGGGGGCGGAAACACCATATATTTT,CASTLGGGNTIYF
.,.,TRBJ1-1,TRBV30,TGTGCCTGGAATAGGGGGAGAGGAACTGAAGCTTTCTTT,CAWNRGRGTEAFF
.,.,TRBJ1-3,TRBV6-1,TGTGCCAGCAGTGAAGCGGGCTTCTCTGGAAACACCATATATTTT,CASSEAGFSGNTIYF
.,.,TRBJ2-7,TRBV7-9,TGTGCCAGCAGCTTAGCGGGAGAGATCTCCTACGAGCAGTACTTC,CASSLAGEISYEQYF
.,.,TRBJ2-3,TRBV19,TGTGCCAGTAGTACCCTAGGCCTCACAGATACGCAGTATTTT,CASSTLGLTDTQYF
few,.,TRBJ1-6,TRBV30,TGTGCCTGGAGAGCGGCCTATAATTCACCCCTCCACTTT,CAWRAAYNSPLHF
.,TRBD1,TRBJ2-2,TRBV19,TGTGCCAGTAGCCGGGACAGGGGGACGGCCGGGGAGCTGTTTTTT,CASSRDRGTAGELFF